The T cell receptor (beta chain) described here comes from a study of blood T cells in healthy people across ages. The CDR3 is 14 residues long. V dropped 4 bases and J dropped 3 bases, with 12 bases sitting between them. Germline values: CDR1 LGHNA, CDR2 YNFKEQ. The second PCR ran about 7 to 12 cycles with a sample-barcoded 5' primer and J-beta primers. TCRdb re-analysed the 5' RACE reads in MiXCR, keeping a single row per CDR3 protein. The sample holds 550,000 to 700,000 distinct CDR3 sequences, approximately 30% seen once. This clonotype was detected many times. What was sequenced was blood. This rearrangement joins TRBV4-2 to TRBJ2-5; maybe TRBD2 (6 bases). The receptor was isolated from a woman between 65 and 79 years old in good health. CDR3 residues: CASSRGAQEETQYF. The CDR3 nucleotides read TGTGCCAGCAGCCGCGGGGCCCAAGAAGAGACCCAGTACTTC.